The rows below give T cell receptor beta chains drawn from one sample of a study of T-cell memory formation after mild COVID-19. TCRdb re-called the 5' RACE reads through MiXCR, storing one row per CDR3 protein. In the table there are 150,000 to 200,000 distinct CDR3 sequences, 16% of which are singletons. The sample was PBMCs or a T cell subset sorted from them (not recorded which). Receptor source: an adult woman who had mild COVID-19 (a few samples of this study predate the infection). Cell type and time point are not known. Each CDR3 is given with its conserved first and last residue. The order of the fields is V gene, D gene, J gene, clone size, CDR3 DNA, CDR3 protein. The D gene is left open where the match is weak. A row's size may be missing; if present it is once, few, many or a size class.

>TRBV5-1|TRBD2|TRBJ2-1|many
TGCGCCAGCAGCTTGCAAGCGGGGGACTACAATGAGCAGTTCTTC
CASSLQAGDYNEQFF
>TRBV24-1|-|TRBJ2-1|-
TGTGCCACCAGTGACTTTAGCGGTACCTACAATGAGCAGTTCTTC
CATSDFSGTYNEQFF
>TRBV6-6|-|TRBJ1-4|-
TGTGCCAGCAGTTACTCGATAACCAGTGTCGCAACTAATGAAAAACTGTTTTTT
CASSYSITSVATNEKLFF
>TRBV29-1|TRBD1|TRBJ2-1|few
TGCAGCGTTGACCGGACAGGGGCGGGTAATGAGCAGTTCTTC
CSVDRTGAGNEQFF
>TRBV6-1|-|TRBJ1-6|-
TGTGCCAGCAGTGAAGCGCATTCTGCCTATAATTCACCCCTCCACTTT
CASSEAHSAYNSPLHF
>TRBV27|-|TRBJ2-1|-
TGTGCCAGCACCGCCCTGGCGACTCGTGGTGAGCAGTTCTTC
CASTALATRGEQFF
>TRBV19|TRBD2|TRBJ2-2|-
TGTGCCAGTAGTCGTGGACTAGCGGGAGGGAACACCGGGGAGCTGTTTTTT
CASSRGLAGGNTGELFF
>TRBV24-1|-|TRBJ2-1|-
TGTGCCACCAGTGGGCAGTCCTACAATGAGCAGTTCTTC
CATSGQSYNEQFF
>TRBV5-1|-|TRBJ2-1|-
TGCGCCAGCAAACCCACGGACAGTACGAAGCAGTTCTTC
CASKPTDSTKQFF
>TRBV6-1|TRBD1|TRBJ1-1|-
TGTGCCAGCAGTCCTCCGGACAGGGAGACTGAAGCTTTCTTT
CASSPPDRETEAFF
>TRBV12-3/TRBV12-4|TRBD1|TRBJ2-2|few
TGTGCCAGCAGCCCACACAGGGGGCGGGGGGAGCTGTTTTTT
CASSPHRGRGELFF
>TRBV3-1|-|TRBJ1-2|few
TGTGCCAGCAGCCAAGCGGGGTTCGGCTACACCTTC
CASSQAGFGYTF
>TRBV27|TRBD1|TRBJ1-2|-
TGTGCCAGCAGTTTCCTTACATCAGGGGGCGGCGGCTACACCTTC
CASSFLTSGGGGYTF
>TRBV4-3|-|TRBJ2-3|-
TGCGCCAGCAGCCAAGATGGGGGACGGGGACAGTATTTT
CASSQDGGRGQYF
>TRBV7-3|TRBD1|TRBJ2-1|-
TGTGCCAGCAGTTTCGACAGGGGGGGATTAGATGAGCAGTTCTTC
CASSFDRGGLDEQFF
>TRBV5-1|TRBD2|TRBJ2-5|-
TGCGCCAGCTTCAGTAGCGGGGGGGCTCAAGAGACCCAGTACTTC
CASFSSGGAQETQYF
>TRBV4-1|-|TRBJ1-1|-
TGCGCCAGCAGCCAAGTAGGACTGGGGGTCGGGGACACTGAAGCTTTCTTT
CASSQVGLGVGDTEAFF
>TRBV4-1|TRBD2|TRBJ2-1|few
TGCGCCAGCAGCCAAGATCCCCTGGGGGGGGGCAATGAGCAGTTCTTC
CASSQDPLGGGNEQFF
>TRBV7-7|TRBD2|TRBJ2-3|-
TGTGCCAGCAGCTTAGGGCCAGCGGGGGGCCAGGATACGCAGTATTTT
CASSLGPAGGQDTQYF
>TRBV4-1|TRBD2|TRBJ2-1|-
TGCGCCAGCAGCAACGGGGGGGCCTTACCTGGGAATGAGCAGTTCTTC
CASSNGGALPGNEQFF
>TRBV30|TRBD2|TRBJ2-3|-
TGTGCCTGGACTAGCGGGAGCAAGGCAGATACGCAGTATTTT
CAWTSGSKADTQYF
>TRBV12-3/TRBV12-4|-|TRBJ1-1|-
TGTGCCAGCAGTTTACTGGGCAGCCCGAACACTGAAGCTTTCTTT
CASSLLGSPNTEAFF
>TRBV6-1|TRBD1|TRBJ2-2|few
TGTGCCACCGTTCTAACAGGGGGCACCGGGGAGCTGTTTTTT
CATVLTGGTGELFF
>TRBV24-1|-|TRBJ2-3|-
TGTGCCACCAGTGATTTTCGGGACGCCACAGATACGCAGTATTTT
CATSDFRDATDTQYF
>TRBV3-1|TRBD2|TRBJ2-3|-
TGTGCCAGCAGCCACGGACTAGGTCATCAGGATACGCAGTATTTT
CASSHGLGHQDTQYF
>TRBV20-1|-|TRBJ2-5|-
TGCAGTGCTATTCCGTGGGGGGCCAGGAGAGATAGCGAGACCCAGTACTTC
CSAIPWGARRDSETQYF
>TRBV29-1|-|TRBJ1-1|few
TGCAGCGTCCGCAACACTGAAGCTTTCTTT
CSVRNTEAFF
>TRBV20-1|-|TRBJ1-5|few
TGCAGTGCTAGACAGGGGCCCCCTAATCAGCCCCAGCATTTT
CSARQGPPNQPQHF
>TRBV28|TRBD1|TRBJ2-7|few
TGTGCCAGCAGTTTACCCGGACAGGGTAGCCACGAGCAGTACTTC
CASSLPGQGSHEQYF
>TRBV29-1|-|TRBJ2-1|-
TGCTCTGCCCGCGGAGGTCACGGTTACAATGAGCAGTTCTTC
CSARGGHGYNEQFF
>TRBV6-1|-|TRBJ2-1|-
TGTGCCAGCAGTGCCTACGGGGGACTCCTCCAAGTCAATGAGCAGTTCTTC
CASSAYGGLLQVNEQFF
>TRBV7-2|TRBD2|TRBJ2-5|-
TGTGCCAGCAGCTTAGCGAACCTAGCGGGAGGGTCCCAAGAGACCCAGTACTTC
CASSLANLAGGSQETQYF
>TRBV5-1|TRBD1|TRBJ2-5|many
TGCGCCAGCAGCCAAGAAAACAGGGGGGAGACCCAGTACTTC
CASSQENRGETQYF
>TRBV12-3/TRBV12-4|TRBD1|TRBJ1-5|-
TGTGCCAGCAGTTGGACAGGGGGTCAGCCCCAGCATTTT
CASSWTGGQPQHF
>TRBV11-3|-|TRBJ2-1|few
TGTGCCAGCAGCCCCGGAAGGTTAGCGTCCTACAATGAGCAGTTCTTC
CASSPGRLASYNEQFF
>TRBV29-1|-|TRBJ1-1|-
TGCAGCGTTGAGGGGTACACTGAAGCTTTCTTT
CSVEGYTEAFF
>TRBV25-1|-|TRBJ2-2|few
TGTGCCAGCAGTGAGCAAGGGCATACCGGGGAGCTGTTTTTT
CASSEQGHTGELFF
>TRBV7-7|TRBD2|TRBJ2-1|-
TGTGCCAGCAGTCCCACCGGGCTAGCGGGGGTGAGAAATGAGCAGTTCTTC
CASSPTGLAGVRNEQFF
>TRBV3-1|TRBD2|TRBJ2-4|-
TGTGCCAGCAGCCAACCGGGGGGGTCGCCAGCCAAAAACATTCAGTACTTC
CASSQPGGSPAKNIQYF
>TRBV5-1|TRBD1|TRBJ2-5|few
TGCGCCAGCAGCCGGGACAGGGGGCGCGAAGAGACCCAGTACTTC
CASSRDRGREETQYF
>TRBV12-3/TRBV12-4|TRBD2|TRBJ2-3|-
TGTGCCAGCAGTTTCGGGCGGGGGGGCACAGATACGCAGTATTTT
CASSFGRGGTDTQYF
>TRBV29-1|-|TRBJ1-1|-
TGCAGCGTTGAAGGAGGGTCCCCTGAAGCTTTCTTT
CSVEGGSPEAFF
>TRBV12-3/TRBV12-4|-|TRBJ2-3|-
TGTGCCAGCAGTTTGAGCAGGGGAGTAACAGATACGCAGTATTTT
CASSLSRGVTDTQYF
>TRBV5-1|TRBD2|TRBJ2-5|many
TGCGCCAGCAGGAGCGGGAGATTCCAAGAGACCCAGTACTTC
CASRSGRFQETQYF
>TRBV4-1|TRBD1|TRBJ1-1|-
TGCGCCAGCAGTCTACAGGGGTTTACTGAAGCTTTCTTT
CASSLQGFTEAFF